One and the same sample provided the 13 T cell receptor beta chains below, sequenced in a study of CD8+ T cells in alopecia areata. After isolation, RNA underwent reverse transcription to generate cDNA as the sequencing template. Data came from immunoSEQ multiplex PCR; TCRdb stores just in-frame clones and leaves some out. Here the sample spans 85,000 to 95,000 clones, just over 70% being singletons. Indicated treatment: oral pan-JAK inhibitor, 5-10 mg twice daily. Sequencing used CD8+ T cells sorted from blood, obtained at roughly week 45, from a patient treated with tofacitinib. Every receptor here comes from a human donor with alopecia areata.

This sequence joins TRBV2 and TRBJ2-3; no firm D call. With 7 bases removed from V and 4 bases from J, the gap between germline ends came to 3 bases. The germline CDR1 and CDR2 sequences are SNHLY and FYNNEI. This CDR3 is 10 amino acids long. CDR3 residues: CASNADTQYF. The CDR3 DNA sequence: TGTGCCAGCAACGCAGATACGCAGTATTTT.

This chain uses TRBV13 with TRBJ2-4, with a weak D call TRBD2 (6 bases). CDR3 length equals 16 residues. V was clipped by 2 bases and J by 3 bases, with 14 bases between them. From germline, CDR1 is PRHDT and CDR2 FYEKMQ (reference sequence). The CDR3 DNA sequence: TGTGCCAGCAGCTTAAGAGGAGGGCCAGTCAAAAACATTCAGTACTTC. The encoded protein is CASSLRGGPVKNIQYF.

As DNA, the CDR3 is TGTGCCAGCAGTTTTACAGGAGTTAACTATGGCTACACCTTC. This codes for CASSFTGVNYGYTF. The chain employs TRBV28 and TRBJ1-2; weak D call: TRBD1 (5 bases). The CDR3 runs to 14 residues. The germline CDR1 and CDR2 sequences are MDHEN and SYDVKM. V shed 3 bases and J shed 1 base, with 9 bases lying between them.

This chain connects TRBV5-1 to TRBJ1-1; a possible D gene is TRBD1 (6 bases). Germline values: CDR1 SGHRS, CDR2 YFSETQ. Between the trimmed V and J ends, which lost 0 bases and 5 bases, there was a span of 8 bases. This CDR3 is built from 13 residues. CDR3: CASSLGQETEAFF. CDR3 in DNA: TGCGCCAGCAGCTTGGGACAGGAAACTGAAGCTTTCTTT.

The table lists this clone with a count of one. J is TRBJ2-1 and V is TRBV4-3, with TRBD2 matching 12 bases. Losses at the gene ends were 0 bases for V and 15 bases for J; bases not matched to a gene: 15. Germline-derived CDR1 and CDR2 are LGHNA and YSLEER. The CDR3 sequence is 17 residues long. CDR3 amino acids: CASSQERLASGGAYRFF. The CDR3, as DNA: TGCGCCAGCAGCCAAGAAAGGTTGGCTAGCGGGGGGGCTTATCGGTTCTTC.

The J gene is TRBJ2-5, the V gene TRBV10-3; TRBD2 aligns across 12 bases. There are 14 residues in the CDR3. CDR1 is ENHRY and CDR2 is SYGVKD in the germline V gene. V lost 8 bases to trimming and J lost 2 bases; unmatched junction nucleotides: 3. The CDR3 DNA is TGTGCCATCGCGACTAGCGGGGGACAAGAGACCCAGTACTTC. It translates to CAIATSGGQETQYF.

This clone is large. V gene TRBV5-3 combines with J gene TRBJ2-1; 10 nucleotides line up with TRBD1. TRBV5-3 is marked as an open reading frame, function uncertain. This CDR3 is built from 19 residues. V lost 3 bases to trimming and J lost 5 bases; unmatched junction nucleotides: 17. In nucleotides, the CDR3 is TGTGCCAGAAGCTCACGGTGGGACAGGGGACAAAGCGGGCACAATGAGCAGTTCTTC. It is translated as CARSSRWDRGQSGHNEQFF.

This clone was detected only a few times. V is TRBV29-1 and J is TRBJ2-2; 7 nucleotides agree with TRBD1. The CDR3 consists of 14 residues. V was clipped by 7 bases and J by 6 bases; unmatched bases: 11. The V gene's germline CDR1 is SQVTM and CDR2 ANQGSEA. CDR3: CSDPQGPLAGELFF. In DNA, the CDR3 is TGCAGCGACCCACAGGGGCCCCTGGCCGGGGAGCTGTTTTTT.

The rearrangement links TRBV5-1 to TRBJ2-7; no clear D. The CDR3 runs to 14 residues. Germline V gene data show CDR1 as SGHRS and CDR2 as YFSETQ. Trimming pared 4 bases from V and 2 bases from J, leaving 13 bases between. The DNA of the CDR3 is TGCGCCAGCAGCCAGCCCGGGCCAACCTACGAGCAGTACTTC. It specifies CASSQPGPTYEQYF.

The V gene is TRBV6-5, the J gene TRBJ2-7; possibly TRBD1 for D (5 bases). The CDR3 contains 12 residues. Germline V gene lookup returns CDR1 MNHEY and CDR2 SVGAGI. The ends were cut back, 4 bases at V and 5 bases at J, with 9 bases in the middle. CDR3: CASSSGYNEQYF. CDR3 coding DNA: TGTGCCAGCAGTTCAGGGTACAACGAGCAGTACTTC.

This clone was observed once. The chain carries TRBV2 and TRBJ2-3, with 8 bases identical to TRBD2. The ends lost 1 base at V and 0 bases at J; junction bases unmatched: 0. Germline loops: CDR1 SNHLY, CDR2 FYNNEI. The CDR3 consists of 15 residues. In DNA, the CDR3 is TGTGCCAGCAGTGAAGGCGGGGGGAGCACAGATACGCAGTATTTT. This gives the protein CASSEGGGSTDTQYF.

The chain recombines TRBV23-1 with TRBJ1-6, with 7 bases identical to TRBD1. TRBV23-1 is reported as an ORF; its role is uncertain. The CDR3 runs 16 residues. Trimming at V came to 4 bases and at J to 5 bases, leaving 8 bases not matched to a gene. The CDR3 region has the DNA TGCGCCAGCAGTCCAAGGGGGCGCCGAAATAATTCACCCCTCCACTTT. Its protein product is CASSPRGRRNNSPLHF.

The genes are TRBV25-1 and TRBJ1-6; D is unresolved. Germline CDR1 is MGHDK and CDR2 is SYGVNS. This CDR3 is built from 14 residues. Trimming removed 6 bases at V and 0 bases at J, with 6 bases between. The CDR3 region has the DNA TGTGCCAGCAGCCACAGCTCCTATAATTCACCCCTCCACTTT. Amino acid sequence: CASSHSSYNSPLHF.